Shown below are 13 T cell receptor beta chains from a single sample sequenced in a study of blood T cell repertoires in COVID-19. This table comes from immunoSEQ multiplex PCR, and its TCRdb copy is limited to in-frame clones, with some not included. The sample lists about 370,000 clones, roughly nine tenths occurring once. The sequenced sample consisted of PBMCs or T cells enriched from blood (not recorded which). These receptors were collected from a woman aged 30 to 39 who had recovered from COVID-19.

V usage is TRBV11-2 and J usage is TRBJ1-2; D not certain. Germline V gene sequence: CDR1 SGHAT, CDR2 FQNNGV. The V gene lost 2 bases and the J gene lost 0 bases, with 7 bases spanning the gap. The CDR3 loop spans 14 amino acids. The CDR3 loop is CASSLHRSNYGYTF. The CDR3 DNA follows: TGTGCCAGCAGCTTACACAGATCTAACTATGGCTACACCTTC.

This sequence joins TRBV5-1 and TRBJ1-1; 8 nucleotides align to TRBD1. CDR1 SGHRS and CDR2 YFSETQ come from the germline V gene. The junction had 11 bases not matched to a gene; V was cut back by 7 bases and J by 3 bases. This CDR3 comprises 15 residues. CDR3 nucleotides: TGCGCCAGCCGTCCAAGACAGGGGTCAGACACTGAAGCTTTCTTT. Its translation is CASRPRQGSDTEAFF.

CDR3 loop: CASSTGTGDNQPQHF. The CDR3 coding sequence is TGTGCCAGTAGTACCGGGACAGGGGACAATCAGCCCCAGCATTTT. The J gene is TRBJ1-5, the V gene TRBV19, with 10 positions matching TRBD1. This CDR3 is 15 amino acids long. Unmatched junction bases numbered 3, after V lost 4 bases and J lost 3 bases. Germline V gene data show CDR1 as LNHDA and CDR2 as SQIVND (reference sequence).

This chain connects TRBV24-1 to TRBJ1-2; TRBD1 matches 7 bases. Germline-derived CDR1 and CDR2 are KGHDR and SFDVKD. This CDR3 has 18 amino acids. Trimming cost V 1 base and J 0 bases; bases outside gene matches: 10. The CDR3 protein is CATSDFSPPGQTNYGYTF. Here the CDR3 DNA reads TGTGCCACCAGTGATTTTTCCCCCCCGGGACAGACTAACTATGGCTACACCTTC.

The chain recombines TRBV21-1 with TRBJ2-2; TRBD1, the table's D call, lacks a check against the DNA. TRBV21-1 constitutes a pseudogene. The CDR3 covers 18 residues. As DNA, the CDR3 is TGTGCCAGCAGCAAAGTCCGGACAGGGCAGTTGCGCACCGGGGAGCTGTTTTTT. This translates into CASSKVRTGQLRTGELFF.

The chain couples TRBV2 to TRBJ1-6, with 8 bases that match TRBD1. The CDR3 spans 16 residues. Germline V gene data show CDR1 as SNHLY and CDR2 as FYNNEI. The V segment lost 8 bases and the J segment 4 bases; nucleotides outside the gene matches: 10. CDR3 coding DNA: TGTGCCAGCGATCAGGACAGGGTCCTATATAATTCACCCCTCCACTTT. It codes for CASDQDRVLYNSPLHF.

V gene TRBV6-5 combines with J gene TRBJ1-1; tentatively, D is TRBD1 (5 bases). Trimming pared 6 bases from V and 6 bases from J, leaving 14 bases between. This CDR3 is built from 13 residues. CDR1 and CDR2 (germline): MNHEY, SVGAGI. CDR3 in amino acids: CASSSPGVSEAFF. The CDR3 nucleotides are TGTGCCAGCAGCTCCCCGGGGGTTTCTGAAGCTTTCTTT.

This clone appeared once. V gene TRBV5-1 combines with J gene TRBJ2-3; 10 bases are shared with TRBD2. The CDR3 contains 15 residues. V lost 4 bases, J lost 7 bases, and 9 bases stayed unmatched. Germline CDR1 is SGHRS and CDR2 is YFSETQ. The CDR3 protein is CASSERASGSHTQYF. In nucleotides, the CDR3 is TGCGCCAGCAGCGAAAGGGCTAGCGGGAGTCATACGCAGTATTTT.

The chain couples TRBV19 to TRBJ2-1; 7 bases match TRBD2. Germline V gene sequence: CDR1 LNHDA, CDR2 SQIVND (reference sequence). J was trimmed by 4 bases and V by 9 bases; bases with no gene match: 6. The CDR3 extends over 13 amino acids. The CDR3 DNA follows: TGTGCCAGGGGGGACTATTATTACAATGAGCAGTTCTTC. It specifies CARGDYYYNEQFF.

The DNA of the CDR3 is TGTGCCAGCAGTTTCGCCACTAGCGGGAGTATCTACGAGCAGTACTTC. It yields the protein CASSFATSGSIYEQYF. The chain couples TRBV27 to TRBJ2-7, with TRBD2 matching 11 bases. Trimming removed 3 bases from V and 3 bases from J; junction bases left unmatched: 7. Germline CDR1 reads MNHEY; CDR2 reads SMNVEV (reference sequence). The CDR3 covers 16 residues.

The chain recombines TRBV6-2 or TRBV6-3 with TRBJ1-2; TRBD1 matches at 9 bases. The CDR3 runs to 14 residues. The germline gives CDR1 MNHEY, CDR2 SVGEGT. V was clipped by 6 bases and J by 4 bases; unmatched bases: 6. The CDR3 DNA is TGTGCCAGCAGCAAGGGACAGGGTGCCTATGGCTACACCTTC. Amino acids: CASSKGQGAYGYTF.

The rearrangement links TRBV28 to TRBJ2-1; 11 bases are a match to TRBD2. CDR3 length: 16 residues. Germline CDR1 and CDR2: MDHEN and SYDVKM. With 5 bases clipped from V and 3 bases from J, the junction kept 6 bases outside the gene matches. The CDR3 spells CASSPPSGRYYNEQFF. CDR3 DNA: TGTGCCAGCAGTCCCCCTAGCGGGAGGTACTACAATGAGCAGTTCTTC.

The chain is built from TRBV4-2 and TRBJ2-5; D gene unclear. Between the trimmed V and J ends, which lost 2 bases and 2 bases, there was a span of 18 bases. The germline V gene has CDR1 LGHNA and CDR2 YNFKEQ. The CDR3 is 17 residues long. CDR3 nucleotide sequence: TGTGCCAGCAGCCAAACCTCAGGCAGTACCAGTCAAGAGACCCAGTACTTC. This gives the protein CASSQTSGSTSQETQYF.